The 32 T cell receptor beta chains in this list originate from one sample, sequenced in a study of CD8+ T cells in alopecia areata (dated by TCRdb to between 2017 and 2018). This sample's time point label indicates: more than 3 weeks on oral tofacitinib. Interpreted using the paper, the treatment or condition label stands for: oral pan-JAK inhibitor, 5-10 mg twice daily. Receptors were amplified or captured by the immunoSEQ multiplex PCR assay. For TCR sequencing, RNA was extracted from every sample and reverse transcribed into cDNA to serve as template. In its TCRdb copy, this immuneACCESS table keeps in-frame sequences only and misses some clones. Where compared with another copy, unresolved V genes explain less than half of these, and the others have no known cause. This sample is represented by 200,000 to 250,000 clones; about 64% of them were singletons. In total, the top ten clones hold around 4.3% of the sample.

The sequencing here drew on CD4+ T cells sorted from blood, taken at week 4, from a patient treated with tofacitinib. Receptors were obtained from a human donor with alopecia areata.

The genes are TRBV4-2 and TRBJ2-7; D might be TRBD1 (5 bases). CDR3 length: 13 residues. Looked up from germline, CDR1 is LGHNA and CDR2 is YNFKEQ. Trimming took off 1 base at V and 6 bases at J, with 10 bases between the two ends. The CDR3 DNA reads TGTGCCAGCAGCCAAGCGGAAACAGGCGAGCAGTACTTC. Its protein is CASSQAETGEQYF.

CDR3: CALTPGLTDTQYF. For the CDR3, the DNA is TGTGCCCTCACTCCGGGCCTCACAGATACGCAGTATTTT. This rearrangement joins TRBV30 to TRBJ2-3; D is undetermined. V was cut by 8 bases and J by 2 bases, with 14 bases left in between. Germline assignment: CDR1 GTSNPN and CDR2 SVGIG (reference sequence). CDR3 length: 13 amino acids.

This chain uses TRBV19 with TRBJ2-2, with 7 bases that match TRBD2. Germline loops: CDR1 LNHDA, CDR2 SQIVND (reference sequence). After removal of 7 bases from V and 5 bases from J, the junction contained 10 bases not matched to a gene. CDR3 length equals 15 residues. The CDR3 nucleotides are TGTGCCAGTACCCGCCTGGTGGGGGGGACCGGGGAGCTGTTTTTT. Translated, it gives CASTRLVGGTGELFF.

Details on this clone: The junction differs from germline at one of its ends, possibly a read error. The V call is TRBV7-7, the J call TRBJ2-5; 8 positions agree with TRBD1. The germline V gene encodes CDR1 SSHAT and CDR2 FNYEAQ (reference sequence). The CDR3 totals 14 residues. The CDR3 region has the DNA TGTGCTAGCAGTGGACAGGGAGGCGGGGAGACCCAGTACTTC. This codes for CASSGQGGGETQYF.

The CDR3 spells CASNTGGNYGYTF. CDR3 coding DNA: TGTGCCAGCAACACCGGAGGCAACTATGGCTACACCTTC. The chain links TRBV2 to TRBJ1-2, with no clear D. V dropped 7 bases and J dropped 2 bases, with 11 bases sitting between them. Germline CDR1 reads SNHLY; CDR2 reads FYNNEI. The CDR3 extends over 13 amino acids.

This chain joins TRBV7-2 and TRBJ1-2, with D possibly TRBD1 on 5 matching bases. Germline V gene data show CDR1 as SGHTA and CDR2 as FQGNSA. V was trimmed by 1 base and J by 8 bases, leaving 11 bases between them. The CDR3 runs to 13 residues. This chain's CDR3 is CASSLDGARGYTF. The CDR3, as DNA: TGTGCCAGCAGCTTAGACGGGGCGCGGGGCTACACCTTC.

This chain uses TRBV4-3 with TRBJ1-1, with D uncertain. Looked up from germline, CDR1 is LGHNA and CDR2 is YSLEER. V gave up 3 bases and J gave up 5 bases, with 16 bases separating them. The CDR3 length is 15 residues. CDR3 in amino acids: CASSHTATEGTEAFF. As DNA, the CDR3 is TGCGCCAGCAGCCACACTGCGACCGAGGGAACTGAAGCTTTCTTT.

This clone was seen more than once but under ten times. The chain carries TRBV29-1 and TRBJ2-4; no definite D call. CDR1 SQVTM and CDR2 ANQGSEA come from the germline V gene. V lost 4 bases and J lost 8, with 15 bases in between. The CDR3 contains 13 residues. In nucleotides, the CDR3 is TGCAGCGTTGTCTCGAGTGTAAGATACATTCAGTACTTC. This encodes CSVVSSVRYIQYF.

The V call is TRBV4-3, the J call TRBJ1-4; D gene uncertain. In germline, CDR1 is LGHNA, CDR2 YSLEER. The CDR3 spans 13 residues. Trimming left V 0 bases short and J 8 bases short, with 7 bases between. CDR3 amino acids: CASSQDRREKLFF. The CDR3 DNA sequence: TGCGCCAGCAGCCAAGATCGGAGGGAAAAACTGTTTTTT.

This chain links TRBV9 with TRBJ1-6, with D hard to call. CDR3 size: 13 residues. The V gene lost 0 bases and the J gene lost 9 bases, with 7 bases spanning the gap. Germline-derived CDR1 and CDR2 are SGDLS and YYNGEE. This chain's CDR3 is CASSVGEGSPLHF. CDR3 nucleotides: TGTGCCAGCAGCGTAGGGGAGGGTTCACCCCTCCACTTT.

This clone was observed a few times. The chain employs TRBV29-1 and TRBJ2-3; no definite D call. The germline gives CDR1 SQVTM, CDR2 ANQGSEA. The CDR3 runs 12 residues. The V and J ends lost 6 bases and 3 bases respectively, with 10 bases between them. The CDR3 reads CSVPRLTDTQYF. CDR3 nucleotide sequence: TGCAGCGTCCCTCGACTGACAGATACGCAGTATTTT.

This clone was detected once. The gene calls are TRBV4-3 and TRBJ1-2, with unresolved D. Germline values: CDR1 LGHNA, CDR2 YSLEER. Trimming cost V 0 bases and J 8 bases, with 13 bases left between them. The CDR3 consists of 14 residues. This CDR3 reads CASSQEPWRGGYTF. The CDR3 nucleotides read TGCGCCAGCAGCCAAGAGCCGTGGCGAGGAGGCTACACCTTC.

This clone was seen at least ten times. Other DNA sequences within the sample encode an identical CDR3. J is TRBJ1-5 and V is TRBV18; D not certain. This CDR3 is 15 amino acids long. V lost 2 bases to trimming and J lost 0 bases, with 8 bases between them. Germline V gene data show CDR1 as KGHSH and CDR2 as LQKENI. CDR3: CASSPSFNSNQPQHF. The CDR3 DNA reads TGTGCCAGCTCACCATCGTTTAATAGCAATCAGCCCCAGCATTTT.

The CDR3 protein is CASSQQTGASSPLHF. In DNA form, the CDR3 reads TGCGCCAGCAGCCAACAAACAGGGGCGAGTTCACCCCTCCACTTT. The chain has TRBV4-1 and TRBJ1-6, with TRBD1 matching over 7 bases. V shed 2 bases, J shed 9 bases, and the junction held 7 bases outside the gene matches. The germline CDR1 and CDR2 sequences are MGHRA and YSYEKL. The CDR3 covers 15 residues.

The chain has TRBV2 and TRBJ1-1; 8 nucleotides align to TRBD1. Germline V lookup: CDR1 SNHLY, CDR2 FYNNEI. V was clipped by 8 bases and J by 3 bases; unmatched bases: 5. This CDR3 has 13 residues. CDR3 sequence: CASARQGHTEAFF. CDR3 DNA sequence: TGTGCCAGCGCACGACAGGGGCACACTGAAGCTTTCTTT.

The rearrangement joins TRBV5-1 to TRBJ1-6, with D maybe TRBD1 (6 bases). The germline gives CDR1 SGHRS, CDR2 YFSETQ. The CDR3 extends over 15 amino acids. Trimming took off 0 bases at V and 13 bases at J, with 17 bases between the two ends. Written as DNA, the CDR3 is TGCGCCAGCAGCTTGGGACAGGCGAAGGGATTTCCCCTCCACTTT. Protein: CASSLGQAKGFPLHF.

The chain uses TRBV10-3 and TRBJ2-7, with 8 bases that match TRBD1. The ends lost 6 bases at V and 2 bases at J; junction bases unmatched: 0. The CDR3 runs to 12 residues. Looked up from germline, CDR1 is ENHRY and CDR2 is SYGVKD. The CDR3 loop reads CAISRGPYEQYF. As DNA, the CDR3 is TGTGCCATCAGCAGGGGGCCCTACGAGCAGTACTTC.

This clone came up a few times. The V call is TRBV4-2, the J call TRBJ1-1; no definite D call. V lost 5 bases and J lost 3, with 13 bases in between. The germline V gene encodes CDR1 LGHNA and CDR2 YNFKEQ. CDR3 length equals 14 residues. DNA for the CDR3: TGTGCCAGCAGCTTGGTTTGGATCCACACTGAAGCTTTCTTT. Protein sequence: CASSLVWIHTEAFF.

V and J are TRBV30 and TRBJ1-3; D is uncertain. Trimming shortened V by 4 bases and J by 0 bases, and 13 bases separated the two germline ends. Germline-derived CDR1 and CDR2 are GTSNPN and SVGIG (reference sequence). The CDR3 runs to 15 residues. CDR3 sequence (DNA): TGTGCCTGGAAAACCGGACGTAACTCTGGAAACACCATATATTTT. Translated, it gives CAWKTGRNSGNTIYF.

V is TRBV27 and J is TRBJ1-1; no definite D call. The CDR3 totals 13 residues. Germline CDR1 MNHEY, CDR2 SMNVEV (reference sequence). Trimming left V 5 bases short and J 7 bases short, with 14 bases between. The CDR3 sequence: CASSPGSAGEAFF. CDR3 nucleotide sequence: TGTGCCAGCAGTCCGGGGTCGGCGGGTGAAGCTTTCTTT.

On this clone: Other nucleotide sequences from this sample produce the same CDR3. The J gene is TRBJ2-2, the V gene TRBV29-1; D may be TRBD1 (5 bases). The CDR3 sequence is 15 residues long. V was cut by 4 bases and J by 1 base, with 13 bases left in between. CDR1 is SQVTM and CDR2 is ANQGSEA in the germline V gene. CDR3 bases: TGCAGCGTTGGCTTGGGGCAGGGGAACACCGGGGAGCTGTTTTTT. Translated, it gives CSVGLGQGNTGELFF.

The V and J genes are TRBV5-1 and TRBJ2-5; possibly TRBD2 for D (6 bases). The CDR3 loop spans 14 amino acids. Trimming took 1 base from V and 5 from J, leaving 12 bases between them. Germline V gene data show CDR1 as SGHRS and CDR2 as YFSETQ. CDR3 sequence: CASSLLGSGETQYF. In DNA, the CDR3 is TGCGCCAGCAGCTTGCTGGGGAGCGGGGAGACCCAGTACTTC.

This clone has only a few counts. The V and J genes are TRBV7-9 and TRBJ2-1, with 11 bases that match TRBD1. V lost 5 bases, J lost 9 bases, and 15 bases stayed unmatched. Germline V gene lookup returns CDR1 SEHNR and CDR2 FQNEAQ (reference sequence). This CDR3 has 17 amino acids. CDR3 loop: CASSPGLPGQGVGEQFF. The CDR3 nucleotides are TGTGCCAGCAGCCCAGGTCTACCGGGACAGGGGGTCGGTGAGCAGTTCTTC.

The chain recombines TRBV27 with TRBJ1-2, with 7 bases that match TRBD1. Trimming removed 5 bases from V and 7 bases from J; junction bases left unmatched: 10. The CDR3 runs to 14 residues. Germline V gene sequence: CDR1 MNHEY, CDR2 SMNVEV (reference sequence). The CDR3 sequence: CASSSPGQLVGYTF. CDR3 coding DNA: TGTGCCAGCAGTAGCCCGGGACAGCTTGTTGGCTACACCTTC.

The chain uses TRBV29-1 and TRBJ2-1; TRBD1 agrees at 7 bases. The V gene's germline CDR1 is SQVTM and CDR2 ANQGSEA. CDR3 length: 12 residues. Trimming at V came to 3 bases and at J to 10 bases, leaving 6 bases not matched to a gene. For the CDR3, the DNA is TGCAGCGTTGAGGGAACAGGGGACGAGCAGTTCTTC. Its translation: CSVEGTGDEQFF.

V usage is TRBV29-1 and J usage is TRBJ1-5, with TRBD1 as a possible D gene (5 bases). Per germline, CDR1 SQVTM and CDR2 ANQGSEA. The CDR3 runs to 13 residues. Deletions cut 5 bases from V and 4 bases from J, with 12 bases between. The CDR3 is CSVLGTPNQPQHF. The CDR3 DNA follows: TGCAGCGTTCTGGGGACCCCGAATCAGCCCCAGCATTTT.

The chain carries TRBV4-3 and TRBJ2-7, with 11 bases matching TRBD2. J was trimmed by 4 bases and V by 0 bases; bases with no gene match: 17. From germline, CDR1 is LGHNA and CDR2 YSLEER. The CDR3 has 20 residues. The CDR3 loop reads CASSQDLRASGGTYGYEQYF. CDR3 nucleotides: TGCGCCAGCAGCCAAGATCTAAGGGCTAGCGGGGGGACTTACGGGTACGAGCAGTACTTC.

The chain uses TRBV2 and TRBJ2-3; D is ambiguous. Trimming pared 5 bases from V and 1 base from J, leaving 10 bases between. The CDR3 loop spans 14 amino acids. Germline V gives CDR1 SNHLY, CDR2 FYNNEI. CDR3 region: CASSQRQGTDTQYF. The CDR3 nucleotides are TGTGCCAGCAGTCAACGCCAGGGCACAGATACGCAGTATTTT.

A note on this clone: The sample contains more than one DNA sequence encoding this CDR3. This rearrangement joins TRBV29-1 to TRBJ1-2; 9 bases fit TRBD1. From germline, CDR1 is SQVTM and CDR2 ANQGSEA. V dropped 1 base and J dropped 5; count of bases not matched to a gene: 2. This CDR3 is 13 amino acids long. CDR3 bases: TGCAGCGTTGAAGGGACAGGGGTTTATGGCTACACCTTC. This sequence encodes CSVEGTGVYGYTF.

The chain employs TRBV30 and TRBJ2-1; D is perhaps TRBD1 (5 bases). Trimming took off 1 base at V and 0 bases at J, with 10 bases between the two ends. Germline CDR1 is GTSNPN and CDR2 is SVGIG (reference sequence). This CDR3 spans 15 amino acids. CDR3 DNA: TGTGCCTGGAGTGAGGGGCCGAGCTCCTACAATGAGCAGTTCTTC. This encodes CAWSEGPSSYNEQFF. Supplemented by reference TRBV30 and TRBJ2-1, the full variable domain reads SQTIHQWPATLVQPVGSPLSLECTVEGTSNPNLYWYRQAAGRGLQLLFYSVGIGQISSEVPQNLSASRPQDRQFILSSKKLLLSDSGFYLCAWSEGPSSYNEQFFGPGTRLTVL.

The chain has TRBV10-2 and TRBJ2-5; 10 bases fit TRBD2. Unmatched junction bases numbered 6, after V lost 6 bases and J lost 2 bases. CDR3 size: 15 residues. CDR1 and CDR2 (germline): WSHSY, SAAADI. CDR3 in amino acids: CASRGSGGIQETQYF. CDR3 nucleotide sequence: TGCGCCAGCAGGGGTAGCGGGGGGATACAAGAGACCCAGTACTTC.

This clone was found once. This chain connects TRBV29-1 to TRBJ1-2; D perhaps matches TRBD1 (6 bases). This CDR3 comprises 15 residues. Trimming took off 0 bases at V and 4 bases at J, with 15 bases between the two ends. Germline V lookup: CDR1 SQVTM, CDR2 ANQGSEA. CDR3 region: CSVEDRGASFYGYTF. The CDR3 DNA follows: TGCAGCGTTGAAGATCGGGGGGCCTCCTTCTATGGCTACACCTTC.